The rows below give T cell receptor beta chains drawn from one sample of a study of metastatic and nonmetastatic thyroid tumors. TCRdb re-called clones via MiXCR from the PCR reads. The sample lists about 50,000 clones, roughly 4% seen once, with about 9.8% in the top ten. Sequencing was carried out using blood. All receptors come from a female donor with papillary thyroid cancer or a benign thyroid nodule (not recorded which). Some clones in this sample may be carry-over from other donors' samples. Each CDR3 is given without its conserved first and last residue.

J	V	CDR3
TRBJ2-5	TRBV11-2	ASSLYRDQETQY
TRBJ2-7	TRBV28	ASTNPEPHEQY
TRBJ1-2	TRBV19	ASSIWDTVNYGYT
TRBJ2-3	TRBV9	ASSVEEVLGTDTQY
TRBJ1-2	TRBV20-1	SASSRGRCYGYT
TRBJ2-1	TRBV19	ASSTDRGPGNEQF
TRBJ2-2	TRBV11-2	ASSLEGSGSVGELF
TRBJ2-2	TRBV6-1	ASSPQDDTGELF
TRBJ2-2	TRBV6-1	ASRIEVGGGELF
TRBJ2-5	TRBV7-7	ASSQAPLGRGETQY
TRBJ2-7	TRBV6-2/TRBV6-3	ASSYSLGLHEQY
TRBJ1-3	TRBV7-8	ASSLDLRFPGNTIY
TRBJ1-4	TRBV12-3/TRBV12-4	ASSLHQGALSEKLF
TRBJ1-1	TRBV2	ASTGGEGTEAF
TRBJ2-7	TRBV6-1	ATEDRGKSYEQY
TRBJ2-5	TRBV19	ASSKGPQETQY
TRBJ2-2	TRBV20-1	SASAGTGDAGELF
TRBJ2-7	TRBV6-2/TRBV6-3	ASGRYGMYEQY
TRBJ1-2	TRBV20-1	SARGTDVFYGYT
TRBJ2-7	TRBV9	ASSASPGTSGTYEQY
TRBJ2-5	TRBV30	AASLRRVGDQY
TRBJ2-1	TRBV11-2	ASSRGLAGVNEQF
TRBJ2-7	TRBV28	ASSRGTGGAEQY
TRBJ1-1	TRBV20-1	SARAAPTSF
TRBJ2-5	TRBV6-2/TRBV6-3	ASSYGTSGSETQY
TRBJ1-6	TRBV19	ASSRAENNSPLH
TRBJ1-2	TRBV7-9	ASSPTWGADYGYT
TRBJ2-3	TRBV24-1	ATSPWGGTQY
TRBJ2-1	TRBV6-1	ASADRYNEQL
TRBJ1-2	TRBV24-1	ATSRSNYGYT
TRBJ2-3	TRBV7-2	ASSSTADTQY
TRBJ2-7	TRBV19	ASSPRDRRHEQY
TRBJ2-6	TRBV18	ASSPPGQAYSGANVLT
TRBJ1-4	TRBV29-1	SVQGKGGMATNEKLF
TRBJ1-1	TRBV27	ASSLSLGGIAF
TRBJ2-1	TRBV20-1	SAGPSAGFYNEQF
TRBJ1-2	TRBV7-9	ASSPGPRRFGYT
TRBJ1-5	TRBV6-1	ASSVNWGTGQPQH
TRBJ1-6	TRBV30	AWSAVGTYGSPLH
TRBJ2-1	TRBV12-3/TRBV12-4	ASSFTYVHEQF
TRBJ2-5	TRBV7-9	ASSLGGLETQY
TRBJ2-7	TRBV10-2	ASKSGRGSYEQY
TRBJ2-2	TRBV7-9	ATHGPANTREPF
TRBJ1-3	TRBV6-2/TRBV6-3	ASTPDLLSGNTIY
TRBJ1-4	TRBV6-1	ASTHAGDEKLF
TRBJ1-3	TRBV30	AWAAGGAIY
TRBJ2-7	TRBV6-4	ASTSDIKYEQY
TRBJ2-5	TRBV6-1	ASSLTSGSYETQY
TRBJ2-1	TRBV6-1	ASRRGAYNEQF
TRBJ2-7	TRBV24-1	ASRRLAGSYEQY
TRBJ2-1	TRBV9	ASSVGGASYNEQF
TRBJ1-6	TRBV13	ASSNRAGQGASSYNSPLH
TRBJ2-7	TRBV27	ASSLSAAIRPTYEQY
TRBJ2-7	TRBV18	ASSHPGATYEQY
TRBJ2-3	TRBV7-3	ASSFLLAGPDTQY